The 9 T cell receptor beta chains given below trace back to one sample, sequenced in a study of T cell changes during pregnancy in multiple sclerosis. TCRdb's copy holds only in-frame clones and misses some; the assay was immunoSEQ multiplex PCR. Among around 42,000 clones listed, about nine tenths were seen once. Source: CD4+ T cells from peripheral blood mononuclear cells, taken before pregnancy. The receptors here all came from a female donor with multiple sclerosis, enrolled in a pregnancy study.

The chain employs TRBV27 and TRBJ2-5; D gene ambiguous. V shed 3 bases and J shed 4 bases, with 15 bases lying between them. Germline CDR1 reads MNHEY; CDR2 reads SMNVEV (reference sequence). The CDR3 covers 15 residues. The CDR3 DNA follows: TGTGCCAGCAGTTTCCGGTTCCCCGGCGGAGAGACCCAGTACTTC. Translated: CASSFRFPGGETQYF.

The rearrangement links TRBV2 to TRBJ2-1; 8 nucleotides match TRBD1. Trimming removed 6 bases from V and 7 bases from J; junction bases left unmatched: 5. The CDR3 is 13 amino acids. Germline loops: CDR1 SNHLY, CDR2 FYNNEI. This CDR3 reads CASSVTGANEQFF. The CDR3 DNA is TGTGCCAGCAGCGTGACAGGGGCTAATGAGCAGTTCTTC.

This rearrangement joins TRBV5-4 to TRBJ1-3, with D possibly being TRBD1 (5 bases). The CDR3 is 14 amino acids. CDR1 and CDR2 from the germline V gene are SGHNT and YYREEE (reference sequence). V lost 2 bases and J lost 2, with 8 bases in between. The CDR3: CASSFGTAGNTIYF. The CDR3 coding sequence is TGTGCCAGCAGCTTTGGGACTGCTGGAAACACCATATATTTT.

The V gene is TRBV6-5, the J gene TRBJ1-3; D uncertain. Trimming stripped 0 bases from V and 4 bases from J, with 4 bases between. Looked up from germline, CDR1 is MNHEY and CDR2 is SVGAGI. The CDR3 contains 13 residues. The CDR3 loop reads CASSYSRGNTIYF. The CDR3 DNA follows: TGTGCCAGCAGTTACTCGAGGGGAAACACCATATATTTT.

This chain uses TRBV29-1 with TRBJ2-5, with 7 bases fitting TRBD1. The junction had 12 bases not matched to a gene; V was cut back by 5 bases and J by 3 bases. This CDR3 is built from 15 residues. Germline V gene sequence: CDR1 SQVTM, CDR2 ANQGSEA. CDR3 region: CSVLKGLRGKETQYF. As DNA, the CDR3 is TGCAGCGTTTTAAAGGGGCTCAGGGGGAAAGAGACCCAGTACTTC.

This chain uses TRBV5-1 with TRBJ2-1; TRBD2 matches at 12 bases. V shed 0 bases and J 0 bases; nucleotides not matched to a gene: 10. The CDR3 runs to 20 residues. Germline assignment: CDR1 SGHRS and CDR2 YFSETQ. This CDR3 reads CASSLASTLAGGSSYNEQFF. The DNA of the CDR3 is TGCGCCAGCAGCTTGGCCTCAACACTAGCGGGGGGCAGCTCCTACAATGAGCAGTTCTTC.

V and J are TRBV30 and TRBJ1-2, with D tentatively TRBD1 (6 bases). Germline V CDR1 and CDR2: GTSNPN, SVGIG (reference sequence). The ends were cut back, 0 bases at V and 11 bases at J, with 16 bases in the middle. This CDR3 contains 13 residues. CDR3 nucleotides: TGTGCCTGGAGTGTAAACCCCAGGACAGATTACACCTTC. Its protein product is CAWSVNPRTDYTF.

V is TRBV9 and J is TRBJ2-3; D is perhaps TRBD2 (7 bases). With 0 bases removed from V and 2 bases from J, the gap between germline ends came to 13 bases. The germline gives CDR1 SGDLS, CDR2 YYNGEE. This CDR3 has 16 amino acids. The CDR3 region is CASSVAAGDITDTQYF. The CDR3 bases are TGTGCCAGCAGCGTAGCGGCGGGGGACATCACAGATACGCAGTATTTT.

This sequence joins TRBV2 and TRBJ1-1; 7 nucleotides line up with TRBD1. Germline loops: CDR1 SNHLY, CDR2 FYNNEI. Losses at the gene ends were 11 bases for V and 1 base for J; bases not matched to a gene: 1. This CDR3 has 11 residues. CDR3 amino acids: CADRENTEAFF. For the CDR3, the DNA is TGTGCCGACAGGGAGAACACTGAAGCTTTCTTT.